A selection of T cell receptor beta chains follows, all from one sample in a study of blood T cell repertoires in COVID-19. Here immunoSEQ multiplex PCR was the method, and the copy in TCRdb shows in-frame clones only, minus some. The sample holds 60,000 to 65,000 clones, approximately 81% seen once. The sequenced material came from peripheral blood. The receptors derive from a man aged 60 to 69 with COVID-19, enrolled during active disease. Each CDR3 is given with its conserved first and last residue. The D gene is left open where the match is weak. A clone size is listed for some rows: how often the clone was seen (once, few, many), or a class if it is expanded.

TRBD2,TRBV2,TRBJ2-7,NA,CASSELAGYNHEQYF,TGTGCCAGCAGTGAGCTAGCGGGGTACAACCACGAGCAGTACTTC
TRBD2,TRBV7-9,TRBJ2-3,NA,CASSVTSGGFDTQYF,TGTGCCAGCAGCGTAACTAGCGGGGGGTTTGATACGCAGTATTTT
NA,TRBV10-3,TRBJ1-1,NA,CAISESGGVGTEAFF,TGTGCCATCAGTGAGTCTGGCGGAGTTGGCACTGAAGCTTTCTTT
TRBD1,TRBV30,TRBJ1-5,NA,CAWSGRTGQRNQPQHF,TGTGCCTGGAGTGGACGGACAGGGCAGCGCAATCAGCCCCAGCATTTT
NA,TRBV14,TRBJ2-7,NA,CASSQSYEQYF,TGTGCCAGCAGCCAATCTTACGAGCAGTACTTC
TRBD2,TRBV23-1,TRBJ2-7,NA,CASSTRPRLSGRLSGEQYF,TGCGCCAGCAGTACGAGACCCCGACTTAGCGGGAGGTTATCGGGAGAGCAGTACTTC
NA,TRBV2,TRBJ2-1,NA,CASKWGGNEQFF,TGTGCCAGCAAATGGGGAGGCAATGAGCAGTTCTTC
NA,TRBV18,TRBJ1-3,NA,CASSPQDSSGNTIYF,TGTGCCAGCTCACCACAAGATAGCTCTGGAAACACCATATATTTT
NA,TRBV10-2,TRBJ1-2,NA,CASSESNGVSGYTF,TGCGCCAGCAGTGAGTCTAATGGTGTAAGCGGCTACACCTTC
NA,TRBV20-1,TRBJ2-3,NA,CSASLTSTDTQYF,TGCAGTGCTAGTTTGACTAGCACAGATACGCAGTATTTT
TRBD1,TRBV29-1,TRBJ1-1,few,CSVGGGQGMNTEAFF,TGCAGCGTCGGTGGAGGACAGGGGATGAACACTGAAGCTTTCTTT
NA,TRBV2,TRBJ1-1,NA,CASSDMIAGPGAFF,TGTGCCAGCAGTGACATGATAGCAGGTCCGGGGGCTTTCTTT
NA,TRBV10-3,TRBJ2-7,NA,CATTENYEQYF,TGTGCCACTACAGAAAACTACGAGCAGTACTTC
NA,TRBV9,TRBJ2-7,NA,CASSPLANSYEQYF,TGTGCCAGCAGCCCGCTAGCGAACTCCTACGAGCAGTACTTC
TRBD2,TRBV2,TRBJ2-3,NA,CASTLSGGGTDTQYF,TGTGCCAGCACCTTAAGCGGGGGTGGCACAGATACGCAGTATTTT
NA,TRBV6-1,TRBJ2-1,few,CASSAPLRDTQNNEQFF,TGTGCCAGCAGTGCTCCACTCCGGGACACACAGAACAATGAGCAGTTCTTC
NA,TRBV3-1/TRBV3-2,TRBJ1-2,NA,CASQPGANYGYTF,TGTGCCAGCCAACCCGGGGCTAACTATGGCTACACCTTC
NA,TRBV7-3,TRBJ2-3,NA,CASSLSGQGGTDTQYF,TGTGCCAGCAGCTTAAGTGGACAGGGAGGGACAGATACGCAGTATTTT
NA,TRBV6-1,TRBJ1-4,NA,CASSVVGAGATNEKLFF,TGTGCCAGCAGTGTAGTAGGGGCAGGGGCAACTAATGAAAAACTGTTTTTT
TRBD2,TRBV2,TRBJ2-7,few,CASSQTTSGTDEQYF,TGTGCCAGCTCGCAAACGACTAGCGGGACGGACGAGCAGTACTTC
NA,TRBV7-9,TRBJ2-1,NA,CASSLAAGTNEQFF,TGTGCCAGCAGCTTAGCGGCGGGGACCAATGAGCAGTTCTTC
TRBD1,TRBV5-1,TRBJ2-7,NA,CASSFTGGSTYEQYF,TGCGCCAGCAGCTTTACAGGGGGCTCTACCTACGAGCAGTACTTC
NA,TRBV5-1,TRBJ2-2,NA,CASSLGGDLIPGELFF,TGCGCCAGCAGCTTGGGAGGCGACCTAATCCCCGGGGAGCTGTTTTTT
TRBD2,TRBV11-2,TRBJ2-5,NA,CASSFIAGGPVKTQYF,TGTGCCAGCAGCTTTATAGCGGGGGGGCCAGTGAAGACCCAGTACTTC
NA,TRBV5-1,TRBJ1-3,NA,CASSLGSGAGNTIYF,TGCGCCAGCAGCTTGGGGTCAGGGGCTGGAAACACCATATATTTT
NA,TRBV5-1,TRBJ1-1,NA,CASSLEHRSPIEAFF,TGCGCCAGCAGCTTGGAGCATAGGAGTCCCATTGAAGCTTTCTTT
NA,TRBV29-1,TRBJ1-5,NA,CSVRGNENQPQHF,TGCAGCGTTCGGGGGAACGAAAATCAGCCCCAGCATTTT
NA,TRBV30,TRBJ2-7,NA,CAWSFGGDSYEQYF,TGTGCCTGGAGTTTTGGAGGGGACTCCTACGAGCAGTACTTC
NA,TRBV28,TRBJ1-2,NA,CASSPRGPYGYTF,TGTGCCAGCAGCCCCCGCGGTCCGTATGGCTACACCTTC
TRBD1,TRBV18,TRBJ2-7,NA,CASSPTFRDSPSYEQYF,TGTGCCAGCTCACCTACTTTCCGGGACAGTCCCTCCTACGAGCAGTACTTC
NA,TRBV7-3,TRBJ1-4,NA,CASSASGTRREKLFF,TGTGCCAGCAGCGCATCTGGGACACGGAGAGAAAAACTGTTTTTT
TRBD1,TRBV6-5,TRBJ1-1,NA,CASIDRGLGYTEAFF,TGTGCCAGTATAGACAGGGGGCTGGGGTACACTGAAGCTTTCTTT
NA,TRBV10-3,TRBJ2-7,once,CAISGQRTYEQYF,TGTGCCATCAGTGGACAGAGAACCTACGAGCAGTACTTC
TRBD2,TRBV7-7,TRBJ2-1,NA,CASSLERENEQFF,TGTGCCAGCAGCTTAGAGCGGGAGAATGAGCAGTTCTTC
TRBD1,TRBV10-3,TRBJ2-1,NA,CAITTGSSYNEQFF,TGTGCCATAACGACAGGGAGTTCCTACAATGAGCAGTTCTTC
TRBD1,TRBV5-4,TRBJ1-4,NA,CASSGDRGAEKLFF,TGTGCCAGCAGCGGGGACAGGGGTGCTGAAAAACTGTTTTTT
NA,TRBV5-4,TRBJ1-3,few,CASSLAGENTIYF,TGTGCCAGCAGCTTGGCCGGAGAAAACACCATATATTTT
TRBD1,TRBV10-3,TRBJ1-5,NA,CAIRTGVNQPQHF,TGTGCCATCAGGACAGGGGTCAATCAGCCCCAGCATTTT
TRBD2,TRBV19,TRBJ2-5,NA,CASSWGGRASGGQETQYF,TGTGCCAGTAGTTGGGGAGGAAGGGCTAGCGGGGGCCAAGAGACCCAGTACTTC
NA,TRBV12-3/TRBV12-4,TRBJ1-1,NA,CASSFTENTEAFF,TGTGCCAGCAGTTTCACAGAGAACACTGAAGCTTTCTTT
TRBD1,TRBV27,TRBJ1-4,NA,CASSAGDRAGEKLFF,TGTGCCAGCAGCGCCGGCGACAGGGCGGGGGAAAAACTGTTTTTT
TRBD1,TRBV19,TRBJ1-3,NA,CASSSTGTGYLNTIYF,TGTGCCAGTAGTTCCACCGGGACAGGCTATTTGAACACCATATATTTT
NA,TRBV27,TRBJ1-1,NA,CASRTLFITREGWDTEAFF,TGTGCCAGCAGGACTCTTTTTATAACGCGGGAGGGGTGGGACACTGAAGCTTTCTTT
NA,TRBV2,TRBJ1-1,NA,CASIGGMNTEAFF,TGTGCCAGCATTGGAGGGATGAACACTGAAGCTTTCTTT
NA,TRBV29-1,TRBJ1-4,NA,CSVVIGANEKLFF,TGCAGCGTTGTTATCGGGGCTAATGAAAAACTGTTTTTT
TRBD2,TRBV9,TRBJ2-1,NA,CASSSGSGGPNEQFF,TGTGCCAGCAGCTCCGGGAGCGGGGGGCCCAATGAGCAGTTCTTC
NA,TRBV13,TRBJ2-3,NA,CASSSLVGTQYF,TGTGCCAGCAGCTCTTTAGTTGGTACGCAGTATTTT
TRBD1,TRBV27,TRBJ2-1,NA,CASSRTGTEEQFF,TGTGCCAGCAGCCGGACGGGGACAGAGGAGCAGTTCTTC
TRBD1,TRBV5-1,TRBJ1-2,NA,CASRVTGDYGYTF,TGCGCCAGCAGAGTGACAGGGGACTATGGCTACACCTTC
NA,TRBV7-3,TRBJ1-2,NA,CASSPGTRTYGYTF,TGTGCCAGCAGCCCTGGGACACGGACCTATGGCTACACCTTC
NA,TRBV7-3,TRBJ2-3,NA,CASSSTGASTDTQYF,TGTGCCAGCAGCTCCACAGGAGCTAGCACAGATACGCAGTATTTT
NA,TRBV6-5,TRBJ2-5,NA,CASRVGEDQYF,TGTGCCAGCCGCGTCGGGGAGGACCAGTACTTC
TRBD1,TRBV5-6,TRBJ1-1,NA,CASSLLDRGTEAFF,TGTGCCAGCAGCTTGTTGGACAGGGGAACTGAAGCTTTCTTT